The clone carrying this T cell receptor beta chain turned up a few times. Other DNA sequences of this sample code for an identical CDR3. Sequencing was performed with immunoSEQ multiplex PCR; in TCRdb, only in-frame clones are kept and a portion is missing. The sample records approximately 100,000 clones, roughly 90% being singletons. The sample belongs to a study of control samples from healthy donors and cancer patients. Germline CDR1 is SGHRS and CDR2 is YFSETQ. The CDR3 is 14 residues long. Trimming took 4 bases from V and 4 from J; bases not matched to a gene: 5. The chain has TRBV5-1 and TRBJ1-1; 9 bases are a match to TRBD1. Sequencing input: blood. The sequence derives from a human donor in good health. The donor label of this sample is uncertain. The CDR3, as DNA: TGCGCCAGCAGCGATACAGGGGGCACCACTGAAGCTTTCTTT. Residues: CASSDTGGTTEAFF. Full variable domain (missing parts from reference TRBV5-1 and TRBJ1-1): KAGVTQTPRYLIKTRGQQVTLSCSPISGHRSVSWYQQTPGQGLQFLFEYFSETQRNKGNFPGRFSGRQFSNSRSEMNVSTLELGDSALYLCASSDTGGTTEAFFGQGTRLTVV.